The 14 T cell receptor beta chains listed next were all sequenced from one sample in a study of cytomegalovirus exposure and HLA in healthy donors. Primers: 60 Vbeta forward and 13 Jbeta reverse. Assay: immunoSEQ multiplex PCR; the TCRdb copy retains only in-frame clones and omits some. The sample yields some 140,000 clones, 79% seen once. The material sequenced was PBMCs. All receptors derive from a male donor in good health and CMV-seronegative.

This chain uses TRBV5-1 with TRBJ2-1; TRBD1 is a possible D gene (6 bases). V was trimmed by 0 bases and J by 5 bases, leaving 9 bases between them. This CDR3 spans 14 amino acids. Germline assignment: CDR1 SGHRS and CDR2 YFSETQ. The DNA for the CDR3 is TGCGCCAGCAGCTTGGGACAGGAGAACAATGAGCAGTTCTTC. Protein: CASSLGQENNEQFF.

The chain carries TRBV4-1 and TRBJ2-3, with TRBD1 identical over 7 bases. Germline CDR1 is MGHRA and CDR2 is YSYEKL. The CDR3 runs to 18 residues. The junction had 10 bases not matched to a gene; V was cut back by 1 base and J by 0 bases. The CDR3 region is CASSQATTFRGSTDTQYF. DNA for the CDR3: TGCGCCAGCAGCCAAGCAACCACCTTCAGGGGGAGCACAGATACGCAGTATTTT.

V usage is TRBV30 and J usage is TRBJ2-3; 7 bases agree with TRBD2. With 1 base clipped from V and 5 bases from J, the junction kept 6 bases outside the gene matches. The V gene's germline CDR1 is GTSNPN and CDR2 SVGIG (reference sequence). The CDR3 is made up of 14 amino acids. CDR3 coding DNA: TGTGCCTGGAGTGAAGCGGGGCCGGGAGATACGCAGTATTTT. The encoded protein is CAWSEAGPGDTQYF.

This clone was counted a single time. The chain employs TRBV27 and TRBJ2-7; TRBD1 matches 8 bases. The CDR3 totals 14 residues. Germline V gene sequence: CDR1 MNHEY, CDR2 SMNVEV (reference sequence). J lost 2 bases, V lost 5 bases, and 5 bases had no gene match. The DNA for the CDR3 is TGTGCCAGCAGTCGCGGACAGGGAACCTACGAGCAGTACTTC. It specifies CASSRGQGTYEQYF.

The table lists this clone with a count of one. The chain is built from TRBV9 and TRBJ2-1; a possible D gene is TRBD2 (6 bases). The CDR3 totals 15 residues. From germline, CDR1 is SGDLS and CDR2 YYNGEE. Trimming shortened V by 6 bases and J by 4 bases, and 17 bases separated the two germline ends. Here the CDR3 reads CASTPQEGRYNEQFF. The CDR3 region has the DNA TGTGCCAGCACCCCCCAGGAGGGCAGATACAATGAGCAGTTCTTC. Filled out from reference TRBV9 and TRBJ2-1, the complete variable domain reads DSGVTQTPKHLITATGQRVTLRCSPRSGDLSVYWYQQSLDQGLQFLIQYYNGEERAKGNILERFSAQQFPDLHSELNLSSLELGDSALYFCASTPQEGRYNEQFFGPGTRLTVL.

V usage is TRBV12-5 and J usage is TRBJ1-1, with D perhaps matching TRBD1 (5 bases). The germline V and J ends were trimmed by 5 bases and 9 bases, with 19 bases remaining between them. Germline V gene data show CDR1 as LGHNT and CDR2 as FRNRAP. The CDR3 is made up of 14 amino acids. The CDR3 DNA reads TGTGCTAGTGGTCCCCCCGGAGGGGTCACGCAAGCTTTCTTT. Translated, it gives CASGPPGGVTQAFF.

The rearrangement uses TRBV27 and TRBJ1-5, with a tentative D call TRBD1 (5 bases). In germline, CDR1 is MNHEY, CDR2 SMNVEV (reference sequence). Trimming pared 4 bases from V and 3 bases from J, leaving 13 bases between. The CDR3 runs to 15 residues. The CDR3 is CASSSTDSSNQPQHF. The CDR3 DNA follows: TGTGCCAGCAGTTCTACTGACAGCTCCAATCAGCCCCAGCATTTT.

In nucleotides, the CDR3 is TGTGCCATCAGTTTCTACAGGGATGGAAACACCATATATTTT. Its protein product is CAISFYRDGNTIYF. The V gene is TRBV10-3, the J gene TRBJ1-3, with a weak D call TRBD1 (6 bases). CDR1 is ENHRY, CDR2 SYGVKD, per germline. The CDR3 consists of 14 residues. With 5 bases removed from V and 3 bases from J, the gap between germline ends came to 11 bases.

Regarding this clone: This specimen includes other DNA sequences encoding the same CDR3. The chain has TRBV2 and TRBJ2-3; D might be TRBD1 (6 bases). V lost 2 bases and J lost 6, with 12 bases in between. The CDR3 covers 14 residues. Germline CDR1 SNHLY, CDR2 FYNNEI. The CDR3 spells CASSENRDTDTQYF. DNA for the CDR3: TGTGCCAGCAGTGAAAACAGGGACACGGATACGCAGTATTTT. The variable domain in full, with the rest retrieved from reference TRBV2 and TRBJ2-3, is EPEVTQTPSHQVTQMGQEVILRCVPISNHLYFYWYRQILGQKVEFLVSFYNNEISEKSEIFDDQFSVERPDGSNFTLKIRSTKLEDSAMYFCASSENRDTDTQYFGPGTRLTVL.

This chain links TRBV6-1 with TRBJ1-2, with a tentative D call TRBD1 (6 bases). This CDR3 region has 14 residues. Between the trimmed V and J ends, which lost 6 bases and 0 bases, there was a span of 11 bases. The germline V gene encodes CDR1 MNHNS and CDR2 SASEGT. CDR3 in DNA: TGTGCCAGCAGCACAGGGATCTCTAACTATGGCTACACCTTC. Its translation is CASSTGISNYGYTF.

The chain has TRBV5-1 and TRBJ1-5; 8 bases fit TRBD1. Trimming removed 2 bases from V and 7 bases from J; junction bases left unmatched: 8. The germline V gene encodes CDR1 SGHRS and CDR2 YFSETQ. The CDR3 consists of 15 residues. The CDR3 region is CASSLTGGSGQPQHF. DNA for the CDR3: TGCGCCAGCAGCTTAACAGGGGGGTCAGGGCAGCCCCAGCATTTT.

The genes are TRBV27 and TRBJ2-1; 9 positions agree with TRBD1. CDR1 MNHEY and CDR2 SMNVEV come from the germline V gene (reference sequence). J was trimmed by 7 bases and V by 4 bases; bases with no gene match: 5. The CDR3 contains 14 residues. The CDR3 here is CASSSGTGFNEQFF. CDR3 bases: TGTGCCAGCAGTTCCGGGACAGGGTTTAATGAGCAGTTCTTC.

This clone was counted between two and nine times. J is TRBJ2-7 and V is TRBV5-6; the D gene is possibly TRBD1 (6 bases). Trimming cost V 2 bases and J 3 bases, with 15 bases left between them. Looked up from germline, CDR1 is SGHDT and CDR2 is YYEEEE. CDR3 length: 15 amino acids. The CDR3 loop is CASSFSGGVGYEQYF. The CDR3 coding sequence is TGTGCCAGCAGCTTTAGTGGGGGCGTCGGCTACGAGCAGTACTTC.

V gene TRBV7-9 combines with J gene TRBJ2-5, with TRBD2 as a possible D gene (7 bases). V was trimmed by 6 bases and J by 5 bases, leaving 16 bases between them. The CDR3 length is 14 residues. Germline V CDR1 and CDR2: SEHNR, FQNEAQ (reference sequence). The chain's CDR3 is CASRLPRGAETQYF. CDR3 nucleotide sequence: TGTGCCAGCAGACTCCCCCGGGGGGCGGAGACCCAGTACTTC. Full variable domain (remainder filled in from reference TRBV7-9 and TRBJ2-5): DTGVSQNPRHKITKRGQNVTFRCDPISEHNRLYWYRQTLGQGPEFLTYFQNEAQLEKSRLLSDRFSAERPKGSFSTLEIQRTEQGDSAMYLCASRLPRGAETQYFGPGTRLLVL.